Below are 17 T cell receptor beta chains sequenced from a single sample in a study of T cell repertoires in cytomegalovirus infection. No antigen has been identified for these receptors. MiXCR was run by TCRdb on the reads, yielding one entry per CDR3 protein. There are over 100,000 distinct CDR3 sequences in the sample; under 30% occur only once, and 80% to 90% lies in the top ten. The source material was CD8+ T cells from cultured PBMCs, sampled from culture after CMV antigen stimulation. The receptors derive from a human donor in good health (CMV status not recorded). Some clones in this sample may be carry-over from other donors' samples.

This clonotype was observed a handful of times. The chain joins TRBV7-3 to TRBJ1-1, with D possibly being TRBD1 (5 bases). V was clipped by 1 base and J by 1 base, with 10 bases between them. Germline V lookup: CDR1 SGHTA, CDR2 FQGTGA. CDR3 length: 15 residues. This CDR3 reads CASSLRVGANTEAFF. The CDR3 region has the DNA TGTGCCAGCAGCTTAAGGGTAGGGGCGAACACTGAAGCTTTCTTT.

V is TRBV28 and J is TRBJ2-2; D not certain. Trimming took 6 bases from V and 3 from J, leaving 14 bases between them. This CDR3 comprises 15 residues. Germline values: CDR1 MDHEN, CDR2 SYDVKM. In nucleotides, the CDR3 is TGTGCCAGCAGACCTGCTTGGCGATACACCGGGGAGCTGTTTTTT. Protein: CASRPAWRYTGELFF.

This clonotype occurred a few times. The chain is built from TRBV27 and TRBJ1-5, with D perhaps TRBD1 (5 bases). Per the germline V gene, CDR1 is MNHEY and CDR2 is SMNVEV (reference sequence). Trimming took 2 bases from V and 4 from J, leaving 12 bases between them. The length of the CDR3 is 15 residues. In DNA form, the CDR3 reads TGTGCCAGCAGTTTAAGTATTACAGGAAATCAGCCCCAGCATTTT. Translating gives CASSLSITGNQPQHF.

V gene TRBV5-6 combines with J gene TRBJ2-2; 9 nucleotides match TRBD2. Per germline, CDR1 SGHDT and CDR2 YYEEEE. V dropped 4 bases and J dropped 10; count of bases not matched to a gene: 5. The CDR3 extends over 13 amino acids. CDR3 amino acids: CASSGSGGQELFF. CDR3 bases: TGTGCCAGCAGCGGAAGCGGGGGGCAGGAGCTGTTTTTT.

This chain connects TRBV5-4 to TRBJ2-2; D is unclear. V lost 1 base, J lost 4 bases, and 5 bases lay in between. The germline V gene has CDR1 SGHNT and CDR2 YYREEE (reference sequence). The CDR3 contains 13 residues. The CDR3 loop reads CASSLSGTGELFF. In DNA, the CDR3 is TGTGCCAGCAGCTTGTCTGGCACCGGGGAGCTGTTTTTT.

This clonotype was observed a few times. The chain employs TRBV11-2 and TRBJ2-1; the D is unclear. The CDR3 totals 14 residues. Per the germline V gene, CDR1 is SGHAT and CDR2 is FQNNGV. V was shortened by 5 bases and J by 5 bases, with 13 bases between the two germline ends. CDR3 coding DNA: TGTGCCAGCAGCCGGCCCCCAGGAAACAATGAGCAGTTCTTC. This codes for CASSRPPGNNEQFF.

The chain uses TRBV19 and TRBJ1-3; no definite D call. V was cut by 0 bases and J by 0 bases, with 9 bases left in between. This CDR3 is 16 amino acids long. Germline CDR1 LNHDA, CDR2 SQIVND (reference sequence). CDR3 bases: TGTGCCAGTAGTATAGATTCGCCCGACTCTGGAAACACCATATATTTT. Amino acid sequence: CASSIDSPDSGNTIYF.

The chain is built from TRBV20-1 and TRBJ1-4; the D is unclear. The CDR3 loop spans 13 amino acids. Germline values: CDR1 DFQATT, CDR2 SNEGSKA (reference sequence). V was cut by 0 bases and J by 0 bases, with 2 bases left in between. This CDR3 reads CSARDPTNEKLFF. CDR3 in DNA: TGCAGTGCTAGAGACCCAACTAATGAAAAACTGTTTTTT.

The genes are TRBV19 and TRBJ1-5; 11 positions match TRBD1. This CDR3 comprises 18 residues. Per the germline V gene, CDR1 is LNHDA and CDR2 is SQIVND (reference sequence). Unmatched junction bases numbered 15, after V lost 9 bases and J lost 2 bases. In DNA form, the CDR3 reads TGTGCCAGCAATAGGGGACAGGGGGATATATATGGCAATCAGCCCCAGCATTTT. It specifies CASNRGQGDIYGNQPQHF.

In this sample, this clonotype turned up a few times. The J gene is TRBJ1-5, the V gene TRBV19, with TRBD1 matching 7 bases. Trimming took 9 bases from V and 0 from J; bases not matched to a gene: 11. The CDR3 totals 16 residues. Germline V gene data show CDR1 as LNHDA and CDR2 as SQIVND (reference sequence). The CDR3 protein is CASGQAALFSNQPQHF. The CDR3 bases are TGTGCCAGCGGACAGGCGGCCCTTTTTAGCAATCAGCCCCAGCATTTT.

The V call is TRBV6-2 or TRBV6-3, the J call TRBJ2-7; D is uncertain. The CDR3 has 13 residues. Looked up from germline, CDR1 is MNHEY and CDR2 is SVGEGT. V was shortened by 6 bases and J by 6 bases, with 15 bases between the two germline ends. The CDR3 sequence: CASSPTPRFEQYF. CDR3 DNA sequence: TGTGCCAGCAGCCCAACTCCTCGGTTCGAGCAGTACTTC.

As regards this clonotype: Since a much larger clone is just one base distant, this may be a read error. The chain has TRBV7-9 and TRBJ2-3; TRBD1 aligns across 8 bases. This CDR3 is built from 16 residues. Per the germline V gene, CDR1 is SEHNR and CDR2 is FQNEAQ (reference sequence). After removal of 8 bases from V and 5 bases from J, the junction contained 15 bases not matched to a gene. The CDR3 is CASCAPDRAGGDTQYF. The CDR3, as DNA: TGTGCCAGCTGCGCCCCGGACAGGGCAGGCGGAGATACGCAGTATTTT.

This clonotype turned up a few times. The genes are TRBV6-5 and TRBJ1-1, with D uncertain. The length of the CDR3 is 14 residues. CDR1 and CDR2 from the germline V gene are MNHEY and SVGAGI. V was clipped by 2 bases and J by 7 bases, with 14 bases between them. CDR3 coding DNA: TGTGCCAGCAGTTACGGGGTTGGATACGATGAAGCTTTCTTT. Residues: CASSYGVGYDEAFF.

This clonotype occurred a few times. The rearrangement uses TRBV19 and TRBJ2-1; TRBD2 matches 7 bases. The trim removed 6 bases at V and 0 bases at J, leaving 8 bases unmatched. Germline V gene data show CDR1 as LNHDA and CDR2 as SQIVND (reference sequence). This CDR3 region has 16 residues. CDR3 region: CASRALAINSYNEQFF. The CDR3 DNA sequence: TGTGCCAGTAGGGCACTAGCGATTAACTCCTACAATGAGCAGTTCTTC.

This sequence joins TRBV5-1 and TRBJ2-7; D is perhaps TRBD2 (6 bases). The CDR3 is made up of 14 amino acids. CDR1 and CDR2 (germline): SGHRS, YFSETQ. The V gene lost 1 base and the J gene lost 2 bases, with 10 bases spanning the gap. The CDR3 region is CASSLRGRTYEQYF. The DNA for the CDR3 is TGCGCCAGCAGCTTGCGGGGGAGGACCTACGAGCAGTACTTC.

This clonotype has at least ten counts. The V and J genes are TRBV9 and TRBJ2-3; D gene uncertain. V was trimmed by 0 bases and J by 6 bases, leaving 8 bases between them. The CDR3 length is 13 residues. Germline V gene lookup returns CDR1 SGDLS and CDR2 YYNGEE. The CDR3 protein is CASSVEVPDTQYF. The CDR3 nucleotides read TGTGCCAGCAGCGTAGAGGTTCCGGATACGCAGTATTTT. The complete variable domain, with remaining parts taken from reference TRBV9 and TRBJ2-3, reads DSGVTQTPKHLITATGQRVTLRCSPRSGDLSVYWYQQSLDQGLQFLIQYYNGEERAKGNILERFSAQQFPDLHSELNLSSLELGDSALYFCASSVEVPDTQYFGPGTRLTVL.

The rearrangement links TRBV2 to TRBJ1-1; TRBD1 matches at 8 bases. V shed 8 bases, J shed 4 bases, and the junction held 3 bases outside the gene matches. Germline CDR1 SNHLY, CDR2 FYNNEI. The CDR3 length is 12 residues. This chain's CDR3 is CASQDRVTEAFF. The CDR3 DNA follows: TGTGCCAGCCAGGACAGGGTCACTGAAGCTTTCTTT.